This entry features one T cell receptor beta chain sequence. Its cognate antigen is unknown. Some clones are missing from TCRdb's copy, which holds only in-frame ones; the method was immunoSEQ multiplex PCR. The table has tens of thousands of clones, about 90% seen once. Peripheral blood came from all dose cohorts at three timepoints. These data belong to a study of OX40 agonist ivuxolimab in advanced cancers. Study background: Eligibility admitted prior anti-PD-1, anti-PD-L1 or anti-CTLA-4 therapy; about 40% had some.

The CDR3 sequence is 16 residues long. Germline lookup yields CDR1 WNHNN and CDR2 SYGVQD (reference sequence). After removal of 7 bases from V and 6 bases from J, the junction contained 17 bases not matched to a gene. Overall study findings and caveats: Averaging showed that CD8+ T cells had more expanded clones than CD4+ did.

The gene calls are TRBV10-1 and TRBJ2-7; 8 bases line up with TRBD2. The material was CD4+ or CD8+ T cells sorted from blood, obtained in a trial of the OX40 agonist ivuxolimab. The TCR was taken from an adult with an advanced solid tumor such as melanoma, head and neck, liver or kidney cancer. CDR3 sequence (DNA): TGCGCCAGCACTCCGGGGGGGGCAGGGGAGAAATTCGAGCAGTACTTC. This gives the protein CASTPGGAGEKFEQYF.